This passage covers 23 T cell receptor beta chains from one sample sequenced in a study of spatial heterogeneity in lung cancer (dated by TCRdb to the late 2010s). Broader findings and caveats from the paper: The tumor nonsynonymous mutation count correlated with the number of expanded intratumoral alpha and beta TCRs.

To prepare the library, 5' RACE was applied. Sequencing instrument: NextSeq 500. TCRdb trimmed the raw reads at Q25, called clones with MiXCR and kept productive beta chains. Rows merge per CDR3 protein into single entries with the most common DNA and genes. The table for this sample lists roughly 3,800 distinct CDR3 sequences; approximately 5% of them were counted only once. Together, the top ten hold approximately 31% of the sample. Antigens for these TCRs are unknown. Interpreted using the paper, the time point label stands for: sample taken at primary tumor resection. The sample in question was lung tumor tissue, obtained at surgery. Source of these receptors: a female donor with early-stage non-small cell lung cancer.

This clonotype turned up a few times. The chain employs TRBV27 and TRBJ1-2; 9 positions match TRBD1. The CDR3 is 14 residues long. Germline V gives CDR1 MNHEY, CDR2 SMNVEV (reference sequence). Trimming took 4 bases from V and 7 from J; bases not matched to a gene: 7. CDR3: CASSSTGGPGGYTF. CDR3 nucleotide sequence: TGTGCCAGCAGTTCCACAGGGGGCCCTGGTGGCTACACCTTC.

This clonotype qualifies as medium-sized (0.01 to 0.1%). V and J are TRBV3-1 and TRBJ2-7; TRBD1 is a possible D gene (6 bases). The CDR3 is made up of 16 amino acids. Germline lookup yields CDR1 LGHDT and CDR2 YNNKEL (reference sequence). Trimming removed 1 base at V and 3 bases at J, with 16 bases between. CDR3 protein: CASSQGTARVGYEQYF. The CDR3 nucleotides read TGTGCCAGCAGCCAAGGGACAGCCCGGGTCGGCTACGAGCAGTACTTC.

This clonotype was detected a few times. This chain joins TRBV24-1 and TRBJ2-1; 9 bases line up with TRBD2. J was trimmed by 5 bases and V by 9 bases; bases with no gene match: 10. The CDR3 length is 15 residues. The germline V gene encodes CDR1 KGHDR and CDR2 SFDVKD. The CDR3 loop is CATAQTSGFHNEQFF. The CDR3 nucleotides are TGTGCCACCGCTCAGACTAGCGGTTTCCACAATGAGCAGTTCTTC.

This clonotype counts as medium-sized. This sequence joins TRBV11-2 and TRBJ2-3, with 7 bases identical to TRBD1. CDR1 and CDR2 (germline): SGHAT, FQNNGV. This CDR3 has 15 amino acids. Germline trimming cut 5 bases from V and 2 bases from J; bases unmatched to any gene: 7. Written as DNA, the CDR3 is TGTGCCAGCAGCCTATTGACAGGGAACACAGATACGCAGTATTTT. It is translated as CASSLLTGNTDTQYF.

By share, this clonotype ranks as medium-sized (0.01 to 0.1%). This rearrangement joins TRBV12-3 or TRBV12-4 to TRBJ2-7; 7 bases fit TRBD2. The CDR3 sequence is 14 residues long. V was pared by 4 bases and J by 0 bases, with 3 bases of the junction left unmatched. This CDR3 is CASSSSGSSYEQYF. The DNA of the CDR3 is TGTGCCAGCAGTTCTAGCGGCAGCTCCTACGAGCAGTACTTC.

This clonotype ranks as medium-sized. The chain couples TRBV9 to TRBJ2-3; a possible D gene is TRBD2 (5 bases). This CDR3 spans 14 amino acids. V was trimmed by 3 bases and J by 4 bases, leaving 12 bases between them. Germline CDR1 SGDLS, CDR2 YYNGEE. CDR3 in amino acids: CASSGTRAADTQYF. Here the CDR3 DNA reads TGTGCCAGCAGCGGGACTCGGGCGGCAGATACGCAGTATTTT.

This clonotype is labeled as medium-sized. DNA for the CDR3: TGTGCCAGCAGTGGCGGGCAGGGTTATTCACCCCTCCACTTT. The encoded protein is CASSGGQGYSPLHF. This chain connects TRBV27 to TRBJ1-6, with a tentative D call TRBD1 (5 bases). Germline CDR1 reads MNHEY; CDR2 reads SMNVEV (reference sequence). The CDR3 runs 14 residues. V lost 5 bases and J lost 8, with 13 bases in between.

By sample share, this clonotype is medium-sized. Written as DNA, the CDR3 is TGTGCCAGCAGCTCATCGACCCGGGGGGGGAGTTCACCCCTCCACTTT. This translates into CASSSSTRGGSSPLHF. The chain is built from TRBV7-3 and TRBJ1-6, with D possibly being TRBD1 (5 bases). Germline assignment: CDR1 SGHTA and CDR2 FQGTGA. The germline V and J ends were trimmed by 4 bases and 9 bases, with 19 bases remaining between them. This CDR3 spans 16 amino acids.

This clonotype qualifies as medium-sized (0.01 to 0.1%). The V gene is TRBV15, the J gene TRBJ2-5; no reliable D call. Germline assignment: CDR1 LNHNV and CDR2 YYDKDF (reference sequence). Trimming removed 10 bases from V and 5 bases from J, with 8 bases in between. The CDR3 sequence is 10 residues long. This CDR3 reads CAIGTETQYF. As DNA, the CDR3 is TGTGCCATCGGAACGGAGACCCAGTACTTC. Full variable domain (rest looked up from reference TRBV15 and TRBJ2-5): DAMVIQNPRYQVTQFGKPVTLSCSQTLNHNVMYWYQQKSSQAPKLLFHYYDKDFNNEADTPDNFQSRRPNTSFCFLDIRSPGLGDTAMYLCAIGTETQYFGPGTRLLVL.

Sample share makes this clonotype medium-sized (0.01 to 0.1%). This chain connects TRBV5-4 to TRBJ2-3; a weak D match, TRBD2 (6 bases). V gave up 0 bases and J gave up 13 bases, with 15 bases separating them. Germline lookup yields CDR1 SGHNT and CDR2 YYREEE (reference sequence). This CDR3 spans 13 amino acids. CDR3 region: CASSLVESGQEYF. CDR3 sequence (DNA): TGTGCCAGCAGCTTGGTTGAGAGCGGGCAGGAGTATTTT. The complete variable domain, with remaining parts taken from reference TRBV5-4 and TRBJ2-3, reads ETGVTQSPTHLIKTRGQQVTLRCSSQSGHNTVSWYQQALGQGPQFIFQYYREEENGRGNFPPRFSGLQFPNYSSELNVNALELDDSALYLCASSLVESGQEYFGPGTRLTVL.

Judged by abundance, this clonotype is medium-sized. CDR3 nucleotide sequence: TGTGCCAGTAATAACAGGCCCCAAGAGACCCAGTACTTC. Protein sequence: CASNNRPQETQYF. The chain links TRBV19 to TRBJ2-5; weak D call: TRBD1 (5 bases). Germline V CDR1 and CDR2: LNHDA, SQIVND (reference sequence). Trimming cost V 7 bases and J 1 base, with 10 bases left between them. CDR3 length: 13 amino acids.

Within the sample, this clonotype is medium-sized. This chain connects TRBV3-1 to TRBJ2-2; D ambiguous. Trimming removed 1 base from V and 5 bases from J, with 11 bases in between. CDR1 LGHDT and CDR2 YNNKEL come from the germline V gene (reference sequence). This CDR3 region has 15 residues. The CDR3 here is CASSQGPIGTGELFF. CDR3 nucleotides: TGTGCCAGCAGCCAAGGACCGATCGGGACCGGGGAGCTGTTTTTT. Filled out from reference TRBV3-1 and TRBJ2-2, the complete variable domain reads DTAVSQTPKYLVTQMGNDKSIKCEQNLGHDTMYWYKQDSKKFLKIMFSYNNKELIINETVPNRFSPKSPDKAHLNLHINSLELGDSAVYFCASSQGPIGTGELFFGEGSRLTVL.

The V and J genes are TRBV2 and TRBJ2-7; D is tentatively TRBD1 or TRBD2 (5 bases each). The V gene's germline CDR1 is SNHLY and CDR2 FYNNEI. The CDR3 has 12 amino acids. V was shortened by 5 bases and J by 7 bases, with 12 bases between the two germline ends. CDR3 sequence reads: CASSPGPREQYF. The CDR3 nucleotides read TGTGCCAGCAGTCCGGGACCGAGGGAGCAGTACTTC.

Sample share makes this clonotype medium-sized. The rearrangement links TRBV10-2 to TRBJ1-3; 7 nucleotides line up with TRBD1. Germline V gene lookup returns CDR1 WSHSY and CDR2 SAAADI. V lost 5 bases, J lost 5 bases, and 6 bases stayed unmatched. The CDR3 runs 14 residues. The CDR3 DNA sequence: TGCGCCAGCAGTACAGGGGAAGGAAGAAACACCATATATTTT. Its translation: CASSTGEGRNTIYF.

This clonotype ranks as medium-sized (0.01 to 0.1%). The V call is TRBV10-2, the J call TRBJ2-7; 8 nucleotides line up with TRBD2. The CDR3 loop spans 13 amino acids. V lost 2 bases to trimming and J lost 6 bases; unmatched junction nucleotides: 3. From germline, CDR1 is WSHSY and CDR2 SAAADI. CDR3 residues: CASSEASGGEQYF. The CDR3 DNA is TGCGCCAGCAGTGAGGCCAGCGGGGGCGAGCAGTACTTC.

Many counts were recorded for this clonotype. The V gene is TRBV7-2, the J gene TRBJ2-1, with 11 bases matching TRBD2. This CDR3 has 17 amino acids. V dropped 5 bases and J dropped 5; count of bases not matched to a gene: 11. Germline CDR1 is SGHTA and CDR2 is FQGNSA. CDR3 sequence: CASSRLSGRVANNEQFF. In DNA form, the CDR3 reads TGTGCCAGCAGCCGACTTAGCGGGAGGGTGGCAAACAATGAGCAGTTCTTC.

This clonotype is termed medium-sized (0.01 to 0.1%). V usage is TRBV20-1 and J usage is TRBJ2-1; no firm D call. V lost 3 bases and J 5 bases, leaving 14 bases between the germline ends. The CDR3 runs to 14 residues. The germline CDR1 and CDR2 sequences are DFQATT and SNEGSKA (reference sequence). The CDR3 DNA reads as TGCAGTGCTAGCTGGCAGGTAATCAACAATGAGCAGTTCTTC. Its protein is CSASWQVINNEQFF.

This clonotype is judged medium-sized. The genes are TRBV7-6 and TRBJ2-1, with 10 bases fitting TRBD1. Trimming cost V 5 bases and J 9 bases; bases outside gene matches: 10. CDR1 is SGHVS, CDR2 FNYEAQ, per germline. The CDR3 has 15 amino acids. CDR3 region: CASSARDRGGGEQFF. CDR3 DNA sequence: TGTGCCAGCAGCGCTAGGGACAGGGGAGGGGGTGAGCAGTTCTTC.

This clonotype has at least ten counts. This chain links TRBV27 with TRBJ1-5, with D perhaps TRBD1 (6 bases). Per germline, CDR1 MNHEY and CDR2 SMNVEV (reference sequence). Trimming shortened V by 8 bases and J by 3 bases, and 20 bases separated the two germline ends. The CDR3 has 16 amino acids. DNA of the CDR3: TGTGCCAGCCGCCTGGGGGGGGGGCTAGCCAATCAGCCCCAGCATTTT. Protein product: CASRLGGGLANQPQHF.

This clonotype was observed at least ten times. V and J are TRBV5-1 and TRBJ2-1; TRBD1 is a possible D gene (6 bases). V was clipped by 4 bases and J by 3 bases, with 23 bases between them. Germline V CDR1 and CDR2: SGHRS, YFSETQ. The CDR3 runs 18 residues. This CDR3 is CASSPISGTPRLYNEQFF. The CDR3 DNA reads as TGCGCCAGCAGCCCCATCTCTGGGACACCCAGACTCTACAATGAGCAGTTCTTC.

This clonotype is labeled medium-sized (0.01 to 0.1%). The chain combines TRBV14 with TRBJ2-1, with a possible D match to TRBD1 (5 bases). The CDR3 has 13 amino acids. V dropped 1 base and J dropped 10 bases, with 11 bases sitting between them. Per the germline V gene, CDR1 is SGHDN and CDR2 is FVKESK. The CDR3 here is CASSQVWGNEQFF. Written as DNA, the CDR3 is TGTGCCAGCAGCCAAGTATGGGGCAACGAGCAGTTCTTC.

In this sample, this clonotype turned up many times. V usage is TRBV6-2 or TRBV6-3 and J usage is TRBJ2-3, with 9 positions matching TRBD1. Germline V gene data show CDR1 as MNHEY and CDR2 as SVGEGT. The CDR3 contains 15 residues. The ends lost 8 bases at V and 0 bases at J; junction bases unmatched: 6. The chain's CDR3 is CASGYGTGSTDTQYF. The CDR3 DNA follows: TGTGCCAGCGGATACGGGACAGGGAGCACAGATACGCAGTATTTT.

By frequency in the sample, this clonotype is medium-sized (0.01 to 0.1%). The V gene is TRBV9, the J gene TRBJ1-1, with no clear D. The CDR3 is made up of 13 amino acids. Germline loops: CDR1 SGDLS, CDR2 YYNGEE. Between the trimmed V and J ends, which lost 4 bases and 5 bases, there was a span of 12 bases. The CDR3 DNA sequence: TGTGCCAGCAGCTCCGAAGGGTTTACTGAAGCTTTCTTT. It encodes CASSSEGFTEAFF.